A single TCR beta chain is shown here with its context. Its cognate antigen is unknown. Primers included in the PCR were 60 Vbeta and 13 Jbeta primers. Measured with immunoSEQ multiplex PCR; TCRdb has only the in-frame clones, and not every one. Among over 150,000 clones, roughly 74% were seen once, and the ten largest hold more than 4%. This sample was taken from a study of cytomegalovirus exposure and HLA in healthy donors. Study-level information: Findings of an earlier analysis included 110 million or so unique TCR beta sequences from some 200 million T cells. Within an early data release were about 85 million unique TCRs drawn from HLA-typed donors. Study-wide results and limits: In terms of immune exposure information, only CMV serostatus was available.

The V end lost 2 bases, the J end lost 3 bases, and 5 bases lay between the germline ends. Germline CDR1 is SNHLY and CDR2 is FYNNEI. The CDR3 is 12 residues long. The chain has TRBV2 and TRBJ2-7; D remains ambiguous. The sequence came from a male donor in good health and CMV-seronegative. The sample was PBMCs. In DNA, the CDR3 is TGTGCCAGCAGTGAACACAGCTACGAGCAGTACTTC. It encodes CASSEHSYEQYF.